What follows are 19 T cell receptor beta chains derived from one specimen sequenced in a study of T cells in Graves' hyperthyroidism and ophthalmopathy. Amplified TCR beta CDR3 regions came from RNA transcripts. During a first-round RT-PCR of the TCR CDR3, the HTBI primer set was used. TCRdb re-analysed the multiplex PCR reads in MiXCR, keeping a single row per CDR3 protein. Seen here are roughly 740,000 distinct CDR3 sequences, about 16% observed once, and the top ten hold around 7.7%. The sample consisted of blood. The receptors were gathered from a man aged 18 to 30 with Graves' hyperthyroidism.

On this clonotype itself: A read error may be the cause here, since a much bigger clone is one base away. The chain recombines TRBV12-3 or TRBV12-4 with TRBJ1-2; possibly TRBD1 for D (5 bases). The CDR3 sequence is 12 residues long. CDR3 region: CASRLGTSGYTF. CDR3 DNA: TGTGCCAGCAGATTAGGGACTTCCGGCTACACCTTC.

This clonotype was observed at least ten times. The CDR3 DNA sequence: TGCGCCAGCAGAGATCAACGGGGCACTGAAGCTTTCTTT. Translation gives CASRDQRGTEAFF. The J gene is TRBJ1-1, the V gene TRBV5-1; D unclear. Germline V CDR1 and CDR2: SGHRS, YFSETQ. V shed 5 bases and J shed 4 bases, with 12 bases lying between them. The CDR3 spans 13 residues.

J is TRBJ1-4 and V is TRBV20-1, with 8 bases fitting TRBD1. The V and J ends lost 3 bases and 0 bases, in that order; junction bases with no gene match: 6. In germline, CDR1 is DFQATT, CDR2 SNEGSKA (reference sequence). The CDR3 has 16 residues. Here the CDR3 DNA reads TGCAGTGCTAGCCCAGGGGGCGGCGCAACTAATGAAAAACTGTTTTTT. Its translation is CSASPGGGATNEKLFF.

This clonotype was observed at least ten times. The rearrangement links TRBV2 to TRBJ2-3; D is possibly TRBD2 (7 bases). The V gene's germline CDR1 is SNHLY and CDR2 FYNNEI. Trimming left V 5 bases short and J 3 bases short, with 15 bases between. CDR3 length: 15 amino acids. CDR3 sequence (DNA): TGTGCCAGCAGTTTAGAGGGGGGGAATACAGATACGCAGTATTTT. Translating gives CASSLEGGNTDTQYF. The variable domain in full, with the rest retrieved from reference TRBV2 and TRBJ2-3, is EPEVTQTPSHQVTQMGQEVILRCVPISNHLYFYWYRQILGQKVEFLVSFYNNEISEKSEIFDDQFSVERPDGSNFTLKIRSTKLEDSAMYFCASSLEGGNTDTQYFGPGTRLTVL.

This clonotype has a count of ten or more. This chain links TRBV3-1 with TRBJ2-5; D is possibly TRBD2 (6 bases). Looked up from germline, CDR1 is LGHDT and CDR2 is YNNKEL (reference sequence). Trimming shortened V by 0 bases and J by 5 bases, and 13 bases separated the two germline ends. The CDR3 is 15 amino acids. CDR3 amino acids: CASSQEARRGETQYF. In DNA, the CDR3 is TGTGCCAGCAGCCAAGAGGCACGCCGGGGGGAGACCCAGTACTTC.

Only a few counts were recorded for this clonotype. The chain combines TRBV27 with TRBJ1-1; TRBD1 might be the D (5 bases). The CDR3 is 15 residues long. Between the trimmed V and J ends, which lost 5 bases and 1 base, there was a span of 14 bases. Germline CDR1 is MNHEY and CDR2 is SMNVEV (reference sequence). The CDR3 DNA reads TGTGCCAGCAGTCGCAAAGGGGCCGGGAACACTGAAGCTTTCTTT. Translation gives CASSRKGAGNTEAFF.

V usage is TRBV11-3 and J usage is TRBJ2-5; tentative D call: TRBD2 (5 bases). This CDR3 is 18 amino acids long. V lost 3 bases, J lost 1 base, and 21 bases lay in between. Per the germline V gene, CDR1 is SGHNT and CDR2 is YENEEA. The CDR3 DNA reads as TGTGCCAGCAGCTTTTACGGAGGAGACACACACTCCCAAGAGACCCAGTACTTC. The encoded protein is CASSFYGGDTHSQETQYF.

This clonotype has at least ten counts. J is TRBJ2-2 and V is TRBV20-1, with 12 positions matching TRBD2. The CDR3 extends over 16 amino acids. Germline CDR1 is DFQATT and CDR2 is SNEGSKA (reference sequence). V was pared by 3 bases and J by 7 bases, with 9 bases of the junction left unmatched. The chain's CDR3 is CSASGLAGGPSGELFF. The CDR3 bases are TGCAGTGCTAGTGGCCTAGCGGGAGGGCCTAGCGGGGAGCTGTTTTTT.

This clonotype was counted at least ten times. The gene calls are TRBV27 and TRBJ1-5; weak D call: TRBD1 (5 bases). This CDR3 is 17 amino acids long. CDR1 and CDR2 from the germline V gene are MNHEY and SMNVEV (reference sequence). V shed 5 bases and J shed 7 bases, with 24 bases lying between them. The CDR3 here is CASSPQGLLGDGQPQHF. CDR3 DNA: TGTGCCAGCAGTCCCCAGGGACTTTTAGGCGATGGGCAGCCCCAGCATTTT.

The chain has TRBV29-1 and TRBJ1-1; the D gene is possibly TRBD1 (5 bases). The CDR3 has 14 amino acids. Deletions cut 0 bases from V and 1 base from J, with 9 bases between. Per the germline V gene, CDR1 is SQVTM and CDR2 is ANQGSEA. The CDR3 loop reads CSVEEGRGNTEAFF. CDR3 DNA sequence: TGCAGCGTTGAAGAGGGGAGGGGGAACACTGAAGCTTTCTTT.

This clonotype showed up just a few times. The J gene is TRBJ2-7, the V gene TRBV27, with TRBD2 matching 9 bases. Germline loops: CDR1 MNHEY, CDR2 SMNVEV (reference sequence). The CDR3 length is 13 residues. The V and J ends lost 7 bases and 5 bases, in that order; junction bases with no gene match: 6. CDR3 in amino acids: CASKRLAVHEQYF. DNA for the CDR3: TGTGCCAGCAAGCGACTAGCGGTTCACGAGCAGTACTTC.

V usage is TRBV29-1 and J usage is TRBJ2-1, with TRBD1 matching 8 bases. V shed 5 bases, J shed 1 base, and the junction held 4 bases outside the gene matches. Per the germline V gene, CDR1 is SQVTM and CDR2 is ANQGSEA. This CDR3 has 14 residues. CDR3 coding DNA: TGCAGCGTTAAGGACAGGGCGTCCTACAATGAGCAGTTCTTC. This translates into CSVKDRASYNEQFF.

In this sample, this clonotype turned up many times. The chain carries TRBV11-2 and TRBJ2-1, with 10 bases fitting TRBD2. Germline loops: CDR1 SGHAT, CDR2 FQNNGV. This CDR3 comprises 15 residues. V lost 5 bases to trimming and J lost 4 bases; unmatched junction nucleotides: 5. CDR3 DNA: TGTGCCAGCAGCCCACTAGCGGGAATGTACAATGAGCAGTTCTTC. Amino acid sequence: CASSPLAGMYNEQFF.

This clonotype was seen only a few times. V and J are TRBV25-1 and TRBJ1-4, with 7 nucleotides matching TRBD1. The trim removed 0 bases at V and 3 bases at J, leaving 7 bases unmatched. The germline V gene has CDR1 MGHDK and CDR2 SYGVNS. This CDR3 comprises 17 residues. The chain's CDR3 is CASSEYGKGAPNEKLFF. In DNA form, the CDR3 reads TGTGCCAGCAGTGAATACGGCAAGGGGGCGCCTAATGAAAAACTGTTTTTT.

The chain uses TRBV24-1 and TRBJ2-3; 7 positions match TRBD2. Germline V CDR1 and CDR2: KGHDR, SFDVKD. CDR3 length: 16 amino acids. With 4 bases clipped from V and 1 base from J, the junction kept 7 bases outside the gene matches. CDR3 sequence reads: CATSDCREAGTDTQYF. The CDR3 DNA reads TGTGCCACCAGTGACTGTCGGGAGGCCGGCACAGATACGCAGTATTTT.

This clonotype was detected many times. This rearrangement joins TRBV18 to TRBJ2-7, with D perhaps matching TRBD1 (6 bases). V shed 3 bases and J shed 0 bases, with 12 bases lying between them. CDR1 is KGHSH, CDR2 LQKENI, per germline. CDR3 length: 15 amino acids. The CDR3 sequence is CASSPRDTGSYEQYF. CDR3 nucleotide sequence: TGTGCCAGCTCACCCCGGGACACGGGCTCCTACGAGCAGTACTTC.

The CDR3 DNA is TGTGCCAGCAGCGTAGGAGGGACTAGCGTGGCCAATGAGCAGTTCTTC. Translated: CASSVGGTSVANEQFF. The chain joins TRBV9 to TRBJ2-1, with 10 bases identical to TRBD2. Unmatched junction bases numbered 6, after V lost 0 bases and J lost 6 bases. The CDR3 spans 16 residues. The V gene's germline CDR1 is SGDLS and CDR2 YYNGEE.

V gene TRBV15 combines with J gene TRBJ2-7; 10 bases match TRBD2. Germline V gives CDR1 LNHNV, CDR2 YYDKDF (reference sequence). V lost 6 bases to trimming and J lost 4 bases; unmatched junction nucleotides: 9. The CDR3 contains 15 residues. CDR3 residues: CATRPASGSLYEQYF. Here the CDR3 DNA reads TGTGCCACCAGACCGGCTAGCGGGAGTCTGTACGAGCAGTACTTC.

The table lists this clonotype with many counts. The chain has TRBV28 and TRBJ2-7; D may match TRBD1 or TRBD2 (6 bases each). CDR3 length equals 13 residues. The V end lost 5 bases, the J end lost 3 bases, and 11 bases lay between the germline ends. Germline V lookup: CDR1 MDHEN, CDR2 SYDVKM. This CDR3 is CASSGGPYYEQYF. The CDR3 DNA reads TGTGCCAGCAGTGGGGGGCCATACTACGAGCAGTACTTC.